The 4 T cell receptor beta chains below come from one sample, sequenced in a study of blood T cell repertoires in COVID-19 (dated by TCRdb to 2020 to 2021). Library preparation employed the immunoSEQ multiplex PCR assay. TCRdb mirrors the immuneACCESS table, restricted to in-frame sequences. Some clones are absent from its copies; in checked studies, under half trace to an unresolved V gene, and the reason for the others is unknown. Within this sample are some 60,000 clones, with roughly 84% of them counted one time only. About 9.2% of the sample belongs to the ten largest clones. Sequenced input: peripheral blood. The receptor source for this set is a man aged 80 or over with COVID-19, enrolled during active disease.

This chain links TRBV11-2 with TRBJ1-2, with 7 bases that match TRBD1. CDR3 length: 15 amino acids. J was trimmed by 4 bases and V by 2 bases; bases with no gene match: 7. CDR1 and CDR2 from the germline V gene are SGHAT and FQNNGV. CDR3 in amino acids: CASSLSSGQAYGYTF. CDR3 DNA sequence: TGTGCCAGCAGCTTATCCTCCGGACAGGCCTATGGCTACACCTTC.

J is TRBJ2-2 and V is TRBV6-4, with 9 bases matching TRBD1. Germline V gene lookup returns CDR1 MRHNA and CDR2 SNTAGT. The CDR3 has 16 residues. V was pared by 6 bases and J by 4 bases, with 9 bases of the junction left unmatched. The chain's CDR3 is CASSLQGAAGTGELFF. The CDR3 DNA follows: TGTGCCAGCAGCTTACAGGGGGCGGCGGGCACCGGGGAGCTGTTTTTT.

V usage is TRBV6-6 and J usage is TRBJ1-5; 9 bases are a match to TRBD1. CDR1 and CDR2 from the germline V gene are MNHNY and SVGAGI (reference sequence). Trimming at V came to 4 bases and at J to 9 bases, leaving 10 bases not matched to a gene. CDR3 length: 15 residues. As DNA, the CDR3 is TGTGCCAGCAGTTGGACAGGGGCCGGGTACGGGCCCCAGCATTTT. The encoded protein is CASSWTGAGYGPQHF.

This clone came up a few times. This chain joins TRBV7-8 and TRBJ2-7; D may be TRBD2 (5 bases). Trimming pared 4 bases from V and 2 bases from J, leaving 12 bases between. The CDR3 spans 14 residues. Germline V gene lookup returns CDR1 SGHVS and CDR2 FQNEAQ. The CDR3 loop reads CASSSRTGTYEQYF. In DNA, the CDR3 is TGTGCCAGCAGCTCGAGGACGGGAACCTACGAGCAGTACTTC. Drawing the rest from reference TRBV7-8 and TRBJ2-7, the complete variable domain is GAGVSQSPRYKVAKRGQDVALRCDPISGHVSLFWYQQALGQGPEFLTYFQNEAQLDKSGLPSDRFFAERPEGSVSTLKIQRTQQEDSAVYLCASSSRTGTYEQYFGPGTRLTVT.